The 20 T cell receptor beta chains reported below all come from one sample, sequenced in a study of Ad26.COV2.S vaccination and SARS-CoV-2 variants (dated by TCRdb to about 2021). This sample's treatment or condition label indicates: some 19 received Ad26.COV2.S at low or high dose, single or two shots; 5 received placebo; per-sample allocation not given. For vaccine and placebo recipients, the sequenced repertoires came from samples collected on day 63 after the first injection. Libraries were constructed by the immunoSEQ multiplex PCR assay. As stored in TCRdb, this immuneACCESS dataset retains in-frame rearrangements with V and J assigned. A fraction of the clones does not appear; measured against another copy, unresolved V genes explain less than half of the discrepancy, and the remainder lacks a known reason. The sample table records about 350,000 clones; roughly 90% of these occur just once. In total, the top ten clones hold 6.4% of the sample.

Source: peripheral blood, taken in a trial of Ad26.COV2.S vaccine versus placebo. These receptors were obtained from a person between 18 and 60 years old who received the Ad26.COV2.S COVID-19 vaccine or a placebo.

The chain is built from TRBV5-4 and TRBJ2-1; 7 bases line up with TRBD2. Trimming at V came to 4 bases and at J to 7 bases, leaving 8 bases not matched to a gene. CDR3 length: 14 residues. Germline-derived CDR1 and CDR2 are SGHNT and YYREEE (reference sequence). The CDR3, as DNA: TGTGCCAGCAGCCCCCAGGGCGGGAGTAATGAGCAGTTCTTC. Translated: CASSPQGGSNEQFF.

A single count supports this clone. The chain uses TRBV7-2 and TRBJ2-6; D not resolved. Germline CDR1 SGHTA, CDR2 FQGNSA. The ends were cut back, 5 bases at V and 1 base at J, with 12 bases in the middle. The CDR3 runs to 16 residues. CDR3 protein: CASSPVVLSGANVLTF. Here the CDR3 DNA reads TGTGCCAGCAGCCCCGTAGTGCTATCTGGGGCCAACGTCCTGACTTTC. Supplemented by reference TRBV7-2 and TRBJ2-6, the full variable domain reads GAGVSQSPSNKVTEKGKDVELRCDPISGHTALYWYRQSLGQGLEFLIYFQGNSAPDKSGLPSDRFSAERTGGSVSTLTIQRTQQEDSAVYLCASSPVVLSGANVLTFGAGSRLTVL.

A few counts support this clone. The J gene is TRBJ1-1, the V gene TRBV7-9; unclear D gene. CDR1 and CDR2 (germline): SEHNR, FQNEAQ (reference sequence). V was shortened by 1 base and J by 1 base, with 4 bases between the two germline ends. The CDR3 consists of 13 residues. CDR3 in DNA: TGTGCCAGCAGCTTAGTTCAGAACACTGAAGCTTTCTTT. Translating it yields CASSLVQNTEAFF.

This sequence joins TRBV4-3 and TRBJ1-4, with D perhaps TRBD1 (5 bases). CDR1 is LGHNA and CDR2 is YSLEER in the germline V gene. This CDR3 has 18 amino acids. Trimming took 0 bases from V and 7 from J, leaving 21 bases between them. DNA of the CDR3: TGCGCCAGCAGCCAAGAGGTGGTCCAGGGTTCGGCCATTGAAAAACTGTTTTTT. Its protein is CASSQEVVQGSAIEKLFF.

This clone was detected only once. This chain uses TRBV2 with TRBJ2-7, with 13 bases fitting TRBD2. Looked up from germline, CDR1 is SNHLY and CDR2 is FYNNEI. The CDR3 loop spans 15 amino acids. With V trimmed by 8 bases and J by 3 bases, 7 bases remained unmatched. The CDR3: CASLSRTSGSYEQYF. The CDR3 nucleotides are TGTGCCAGCTTATCTCGGACTAGCGGGAGCTACGAGCAGTACTTC.

The J gene is TRBJ2-5, the V gene TRBV6-2 or TRBV6-3; D is uncertain. This CDR3 has 13 amino acids. V lost 2 bases and J 5 bases, leaving 9 bases between the germline ends. In germline, CDR1 is MNHEY, CDR2 SVGEGT. DNA for the CDR3: TGTGCCAGCAGTTACATAGGGTCGGAGACCCAGTACTTC. This sequence encodes CASSYIGSETQYF.

This clone came up once. The chain is built from TRBV9 and TRBJ2-2; 7 nucleotides agree with TRBD2. Trimming cost V 1 base and J 5 bases; bases outside gene matches: 8. This CDR3 is built from 16 residues. Germline assignment: CDR1 SGDLS and CDR2 YYNGEE. CDR3 in DNA: TGTGCCAGCAGCGTAATTTCGGGAGGAATTACCGGGGAGCTGTTTTTT. This sequence encodes CASSVISGGITGELFF.

This clone has just a few counts. J is TRBJ1-1 and V is TRBV29-1; TRBD1 aligns across 8 bases. V dropped 7 bases and J dropped 2; count of bases not matched to a gene: 9. Germline lookup yields CDR1 SQVTM and CDR2 ANQGSEA. The CDR3 has 14 amino acids. The CDR3, as DNA: TGCAGCGGAACCAGGGGGCCGGGAAACACTGAAGCTTTCTTT. This sequence encodes CSGTRGPGNTEAFF.

The chain combines TRBV7-2 with TRBJ1-5; D possibly corresponds to TRBD1 (6 bases). V was clipped by 11 bases and J by 4 bases, with 18 bases between them. Germline loops: CDR1 SGHTA, CDR2 FQGNSA. The CDR3 contains 14 residues. CDR3 protein: CAASLGGRNQPQHF. The CDR3, as DNA: TGTGCCGCCAGTCTAGGGGGGAGGAATCAGCCCCAGCATTTT. Together with reference TRBV7-2 and TRBJ1-5, the CDR3 gives the full variable domain: GAGVSQSPSNKVTEKGKDVELRCDPISGHTALYWYRQSLGQGLEFLIYFQGNSAPDKSGLPSDRFSAERTGGSVSTLTIQRTQQEDSAVYLCAASLGGRNQPQHFGDGTRLSIL.

The chain has TRBV10-3 and TRBJ2-7; D gene unclear. Trimming took off 4 bases at V and 2 bases at J, with 6 bases between the two ends. The CDR3 consists of 12 residues. Germline-derived CDR1 and CDR2 are ENHRY and SYGVKD. The CDR3 loop is CAISAATYEQYF. In DNA form, the CDR3 reads TGTGCCATCAGTGCAGCCACCTACGAGCAGTACTTC.

The V gene is TRBV19, the J gene TRBJ1-1; tentative D call: TRBD1 (6 bases). V dropped 3 bases and J dropped 10 bases, with 9 bases sitting between them. Germline lookup yields CDR1 LNHDA and CDR2 SQIVND (reference sequence). This CDR3 comprises 11 residues. CDR3 sequence (DNA): TGTGCCAGTAGTATCCGGGACACAGCTTTCTTT. This translates into CASSIRDTAFF. Looking up the rest from reference TRBV19 and TRBJ1-1 gives the full variable domain: DGGITQSPKYLFRKEGQNVTLSCEQNLNHDAMYWYRQDPGQGLRLIYYSQIVNDFQKGDIAEGYSVSREKKESFPLTVTSAQKNPTAFYLCASSIRDTAFFGQGTRLTVV.

The rearrangement links TRBV28 to TRBJ2-1; 8 nucleotides match TRBD2. The V gene end was trimmed by 11 bases and the J gene end by 11 bases; junction bases not matched to a gene: 5. CDR1 MDHEN and CDR2 SYDVKM come from the germline V gene. This CDR3 is built from 10 residues. This CDR3 reads CACSGTKQFF. The CDR3 DNA reads as TGTGCCTGTAGCGGGACCAAGCAGTTCTTC.

V usage is TRBV11-2 and J usage is TRBJ2-2; perhaps TRBD2 as D (6 bases). V was trimmed by 7 bases and J by 1 base, leaving 13 bases between them. The CDR3 has 15 residues. Per the germline V gene, CDR1 is SGHAT and CDR2 is FQNNGV. CDR3 loop: CASIIGGLNTGELFF. DNA of the CDR3: TGTGCCAGCATCATCGGGGGTCTGAACACCGGGGAGCTGTTTTTT.

The gene calls are TRBV5-5 and TRBJ2-3; D is unclear. CDR3 length equals 15 residues. V lost 5 bases and J 6 bases, leaving 19 bases between the germline ends. Germline CDR1 reads SGHKS; CDR2 reads YYEKEE (reference sequence). The CDR3 spells CASSDDGLGVDTQYF. CDR3 DNA: TGTGCCAGCAGTGATGATGGGTTGGGTGTGGATACGCAGTATTTT.

The chain links TRBV27 to TRBJ1-5; the D is unclear. CDR3 length equals 15 residues. The germline V gene has CDR1 MNHEY and CDR2 SMNVEV (reference sequence). The V and J ends lost 6 bases and 1 base respectively, with 13 bases between them. The CDR3 sequence: CASSPRRVSNQPQHF. The CDR3 nucleotides are TGTGCCAGCAGCCCCCGGCGAGTGAGCAATCAGCCCCAGCATTTT.

The genes are TRBV9 and TRBJ2-2, with D unclear. CDR1 and CDR2 from the germline V gene are SGDLS and YYNGEE. Trimming cost V 0 bases and J 3 bases, with 0 bases left between them. The CDR3 has 12 residues. The CDR3 nucleotides are TGTGCCAGCAGCGTAGACACCGGGGAGCTGTTTTTT. It encodes CASSVDTGELFF.

This chain links TRBV11-3 with TRBJ1-1; D might be TRBD1 (5 bases). Germline CDR1 and CDR2: SGHNT and YENEEA. Trimming pared 1 base from V and 1 base from J, leaving 7 bases between. The CDR3 runs to 14 residues. Here the CDR3 reads CASSLAGENTEAFF. CDR3 sequence (DNA): TGTGCCAGCAGCTTAGCGGGGGAGAACACTGAAGCTTTCTTT.

The chain links TRBV7-8 to TRBJ1-2; D ambiguous. CDR1 and CDR2 from the germline V gene are SGHVS and FQNEAQ. The CDR3 has 18 residues. The V end lost 5 bases, the J end lost 4 bases, and 26 bases lay between the germline ends. The CDR3 DNA follows: TGTGCCAGCAGCCCCCTCCCGGGCCTGGGTCGTAGCCCCTATGGCTACACCTTC. This sequence encodes CASSPLPGLGRSPYGYTF.

The V gene is TRBV2, the J gene TRBJ2-2; D may correspond to TRBD1 or TRBD2 (6 bases each). V lost 8 bases and J lost 7, with 17 bases in between. Per the germline V gene, CDR1 is SNHLY and CDR2 is FYNNEI. The CDR3 contains 14 residues. The CDR3 nucleotides are TGTGCCAGCCGGGGGCCCAGCAGTAGCGGGGAGCTGTTTTTT. It translates to CASRGPSSSGELFF.

The chain recombines TRBV5-6 with TRBJ1-2, with D possibly matching TRBD1 (5 bases). The CDR3 is made up of 13 amino acids. Germline loops: CDR1 SGHDT, CDR2 YYEEEE. V lost 4 bases and J lost 7, with 14 bases in between. CDR3 coding DNA: TGTGCCAGCAGCATAGGGACGGAGACTGGCTACACCTTC. It specifies CASSIGTETGYTF.